A selection of T cell receptor beta chains follows, all from one sample in a study of cytomegalovirus exposure and HLA in healthy donors. Data came from immunoSEQ multiplex PCR; TCRdb stores just in-frame clones and leaves some out. The sample contains around 70,000 clones, roughly 76% of which appear only once. Source material: PBMCs. All receptors come from a male donor in good health and CMV-seropositive. Both conserved end residues are part of each CDR3. D genes are given only for firm matches. Size is omitted from some rows. Given values are once, few, many or a class for expanded clones.

D: -; V: TRBV5-6; length: 12; size: -; J: TRBJ1-2; CDR3: CASSFPGGGYTF; DNA: TGTGCCAGCAGCTTTCCCGGGGGTGGCTACACCTTC
D: -; V: TRBV11-3; length: 15; size: -; J: TRBJ2-1; CDR3: CASSLEGTLVNEQFF; DNA: TGTGCCAGCAGCTTAGAGGGCACATTAGTCAATGAGCAGTTCTTC
D: TRBD2; V: TRBV19; length: 16; size: -; J: TRBJ2-5; CDR3: CASSTPSSGAQETQYF; DNA: TGTGCCAGTAGCACCCCGTCTAGCGGGGCACAAGAGACCCAGTACTTC
D: -; V: TRBV18; length: 15; size: -; J: TRBJ1-1; CDR3: CASSPQEGPNTEAFF; DNA: TGTGCCAGCTCACCACAGGAGGGGCCGAACACTGAAGCTTTCTTT
D: TRBD1; V: TRBV10-2; length: 19; size: -; J: TRBJ2-4; CDR3: CASKAADRGLLLAKNIQYF; DNA: TGCGCCAGCAAGGCAGCGGACAGGGGGTTACTCCTAGCCAAAAACATTCAGTACTTC
D: TRBD1; V: TRBV7-8; length: 18; size: -; J: TRBJ2-5; CDR3: CASSLVRGDRKKGETQYF; DNA: TGTGCCAGCAGCTTAGTCAGGGGGGACAGGAAGAAAGGAGAGACCCAGTACTTC
D: TRBD1; V: TRBV4-1; length: 16; size: -; J: TRBJ2-4; CDR3: CASSQATGDPKNIQYF; DNA: TGCGCCAGCAGCCAGGCGACAGGGGACCCCAAAAACATTCAGTACTTC
D: -; V: TRBV29-1; length: 11; size: -; J: TRBJ1-1; CDR3: CSGGRGTEAFF; DNA: TGCAGCGGCGGAAGGGGCACTGAAGCTTTCTTT
D: -; V: TRBV7-9; length: 14; size: few; J: TRBJ2-5; CDR3: CASSLVEYQETQYF; DNA: TGTGCCAGCAGCTTGGTGGAGTATCAAGAGACCCAGTACTTC
D: -; V: TRBV27; length: 13; size: few; J: TRBJ1-5; CDR3: CASKSQSNQPQHF; DNA: TGTGCCAGCAAGTCCCAGAGCAATCAGCCCCAGCATTTT
D: -; V: TRBV15; length: 16; size: -; J: TRBJ2-3; CDR3: CATSSTRESLTDTQYF; DNA: TGTGCCACCAGCAGTACGAGGGAGTCTCTCACAGATACGCAGTATTTT
D: -; V: TRBV5-1; length: 17; size: -; J: TRBJ1-4; CDR3: CASSLWQGGGANEKLFF; DNA: TGCGCCAGCAGCTTGTGGCAGGGAGGGGGTGCTAATGAAAAACTGTTTTTT
D: TRBD1; V: TRBV5-4; length: 15; size: -; J: TRBJ1-2; CDR3: CASRKGQGGGHGYTF; DNA: TGTGCCAGCAGGAAAGGACAGGGAGGGGGTCATGGCTACACCTTC
D: -; V: TRBV11-3; length: 15; size: few; J: TRBJ2-2; CDR3: CASSPSGANTGELFF; DNA: TGTGCCAGCAGCCCTTCAGGGGCGAACACCGGGGAGCTGTTTTTT
D: -; V: TRBV5-6; length: 18; size: -; J: TRBJ1-2; CDR3: CASSYSRGGASSTYGYTF; DNA: TGTGCCAGCAGTTATTCCCGAGGGGGGGCTTCCTCAACCTATGGCTACACCTTC
D: -; V: TRBV18; length: 15; size: -; J: TRBJ2-4; CDR3: CASSPQGSAKNIQYF; DNA: TGTGCCAGCTCACCACAGGGGTCAGCCAAAAACATTCAGTACTTC
D: TRBD2; V: TRBV9; length: 17; size: -; J: TRBJ2-2; CDR3: CASSVEGTSGNTGELFF; DNA: TGTGCCAGCAGCGTAGAGGGGACTAGCGGAAACACCGGGGAGCTGTTTTTT
D: -; V: TRBV30; length: 14; size: -; J: TRBJ1-5; CDR3: CAWSEPGVLQPQHF; DNA: TGTGCCTGGAGCGAACCCGGGGTTCTTCAGCCCCAGCATTTT
D: -; V: TRBV28; length: 13; size: -; J: TRBJ1-2; CDR3: CASSTTGNYGYTF; DNA: TGTGCCAGCAGCACCACAGGGAACTATGGCTACACCTTC
D: TRBD2; V: TRBV7-7; length: 19; size: -; J: TRBJ2-3; CDR3: CASSLGLAGSPGGTDTQYF; DNA: TGTGCCAGCAGCTTAGGGCTAGCGGGCTCCCCTGGGGGCACAGATACGCAGTATTTT
D: -; V: TRBV2; length: 15; size: -; J: TRBJ2-2; CDR3: CASNPRGLNTGELFF; DNA: TGTGCCAGCAACCCCCGTGGACTGAACACCGGGGAGCTGTTTTTT
D: -; V: TRBV27; length: 15; size: -; J: TRBJ2-5; CDR3: CASSFLGVDQETQYF; DNA: TGTGCCAGCAGTTTCTTAGGAGTGGACCAAGAGACCCAGTACTTC
D: TRBD1; V: TRBV6-1; length: 15; size: -; J: TRBJ2-5; CDR3: CASSFLGQAQETQYF; DNA: TGTGCCAGCAGTTTCCTCGGACAGGCCCAAGAGACCCAGTACTTC
D: TRBD1; V: TRBV7-8; length: 14; size: -; J: TRBJ1-1; CDR3: CASSSEGAGTEAFF; DNA: TGTGCCAGCAGCTCGGAGGGGGCGGGCACTGAAGCTTTCTTT
D: -; V: TRBV6-5; length: 15; size: -; J: TRBJ1-2; CDR3: CASSLDGGVSYGYTF; DNA: TGTGCCAGCAGTCTGGACGGGGGGGTAAGCTATGGCTACACCTTC
D: -; V: TRBV28; length: 16; size: -; J: TRBJ1-5; CDR3: CASSPPPGFVRQPQHF; DNA: TGTGCCAGCAGTCCCCCCCCAGGGTTTGTTAGGCAGCCCCAGCATTTT
D: -; V: TRBV28; length: 14; size: -; J: TRBJ2-5; CDR3: CASSKSEGVETQYF; DNA: TGTGCCAGCAGTAAGAGTGAGGGGGTAGAGACCCAGTACTTC
D: TRBD2; V: TRBV29-1; length: 14; size: -; J: TRBJ2-7; CDR3: CSASGGEWTYEQYF; DNA: TGCAGCGCCTCCGGGGGGGAATGGACCTACGAGCAGTACTTC
D: TRBD1; V: TRBV6-4; length: 15; size: -; J: TRBJ1-2; CDR3: CASSAQGGSNYGYTF; DNA: TGTGCCAGCAGTGCTCAAGGGGGCTCTAACTATGGCTACACCTTC
D: TRBD2; V: TRBV4-1; length: 17; size: -; J: TRBJ2-1; CDR3: CASSQLGTSGRGNEQFF; DNA: TGCGCCAGCAGCCAACTCGGTACTAGCGGGAGGGGCAATGAGCAGTTCTTC
D: TRBD2; V: TRBV28; length: 15; size: -; J: TRBJ2-1; CDR3: CASAPSGGDYNEQFF; DNA: TGTGCCAGCGCACCGAGCGGGGGTGATTACAATGAGCAGTTCTTC
D: -; V: TRBV10-3; length: 12; size: -; J: TRBJ2-2; CDR3: CAISAGTGELFF; DNA: TGTGCCATCAGTGCGGGTACCGGGGAGCTGTTTTTT
D: TRBD1; V: TRBV10-3; length: 12; size: -; J: TRBJ1-2; CDR3: CAIQGTGGGYTF; DNA: TGTGCCATCCAGGGGACAGGGGGCGGCTACACCTTC
D: -; V: TRBV7-6; length: 15; size: few; J: TRBJ2-5; CDR3: CASSFGRSGGETQYF; DNA: TGTGCCAGCAGCTTTGGACGGTCAGGGGGGGAGACCCAGTACTTC
D: -; V: TRBV7-9; length: 15; size: -; J: TRBJ1-1; CDR3: CASSSTGHGTTEAFF; DNA: TGTGCCAGCAGCAGTACAGGGCACGGGACCACTGAAGCTTTCTTT
D: TRBD1; V: TRBV11-2; length: 13; size: -; J: TRBJ1-4; CDR3: CASTRQGAHGLFF; DNA: TGTGCCAGCACGAGACAGGGGGCGCATGGACTGTTTTTT
D: TRBD2; V: TRBV6-1; length: 16; size: -; J: TRBJ2-1; CDR3: CASSGLSGRAGNEQFF; DNA: TGTGCCAGCAGTGGGCTGAGCGGGAGGGCCGGCAATGAGCAGTTCTTC
D: TRBD2; V: TRBV4-1; length: 13; size: few; J: TRBJ2-2; CDR3: CATGGPNTGELFF; DNA: TGCGCCACGGGAGGGCCGAACACCGGGGAGCTGTTTTTT
D: -; V: TRBV29-1; length: 13; size: once; J: TRBJ2-3; CDR3: CSGRGSGTDTQYF; DNA: TGCAGCGGTAGGGGTTCCGGCACAGATACGCAGTATTTT
D: TRBD2; V: TRBV5-6; length: 16; size: -; J: TRBJ2-3; CDR3: CASSFRTSGTTDTQYF; DNA: TGTGCCAGCAGCTTTAGGACTAGCGGGACCACAGATACGCAGTATTTT
D: TRBD1; V: TRBV5-6; length: 15; size: -; J: TRBJ1-1; CDR3: CASSRGDSQNTEAFF; DNA: TGTGCCAGCAGCAGGGGGGACAGCCAGAACACTGAAGCTTTCTTT
D: -; V: TRBV5-1; length: 18; size: once; J: TRBJ1-3; CDR3: CASSFLPLGVSSGNTIYF; DNA: TGCGCCAGCAGCTTTCTCCCTCTCGGGGTCAGCTCTGGAAACACCATATATTTT
D: TRBD1; V: TRBV4-1; length: 16; size: -; J: TRBJ2-7; CDR3: CASSQEGTGLRLEQYF; DNA: TGCGCCAGCAGCCAAGAGGGGACAGGGTTAAGACTCGAGCAGTACTTC
D: TRBD2; V: TRBV6-4; length: 17; size: -; J: TRBJ2-1; CDR3: CASSPTTSGGWVKGQFF; DNA: TGTGCCAGCAGCCCCACCACTAGCGGGGGATGGGTTAAAGGGCAGTTCTTC
D: -; V: TRBV20-1; length: 11; size: -; J: TRBJ2-1; CDR3: CSANEYNEQFF; DNA: TGCAGTGCTAATGAGTACAATGAGCAGTTCTTC
D: TRBD1; V: TRBV9; length: 15; size: -; J: TRBJ2-2; CDR3: CASSVGDRGTGELFF; DNA: TGTGCCAGCAGCGTAGGGGACAGGGGGACCGGGGAGCTGTTTTTT
D: TRBD2; V: TRBV19; length: 15; size: -; J: TRBJ2-7; CDR3: CASSGSGKLLYEQYF; DNA: TGTGCCAGTAGTGGGAGCGGGAAGCTTCTCTACGAGCAGTACTTC
D: TRBD1; V: TRBV19; length: 14; size: once; J: TRBJ1-2; CDR3: CASTSTGHRYGYTF; DNA: TGTGCCAGTACGTCGACAGGGCATAGGTATGGCTACACCTTC
D: TRBD2; V: TRBV7-2; length: 17; size: -; J: TRBJ2-2; CDR3: CASSLAASGGATGELFF; DNA: TGTGCCAGCAGCTTAGCGGCTAGCGGGGGGGCCACCGGGGAGCTGTTTTTT
D: -; V: TRBV11-1; length: 18; size: -; J: TRBJ1-1; CDR3: CASSPRGRATSRNTEAFF; DNA: TGTGCCAGCAGCCCCCGGGGGAGGGCCACAAGTAGGAACACTGAAGCTTTCTTT
D: -; V: TRBV5-1; length: 14; size: once; J: TRBJ1-3; CDR3: CASSLGSSGNTIYF; DNA: TGCGCCAGCAGCTTGGGCAGCTCTGGAAACACCATATATTTT
D: TRBD2; V: TRBV19; length: 15; size: -; J: TRBJ2-7; CDR3: CASSKTSGGIYEQYF; DNA: TGTGCCAGTAGTAAGACTAGCGGGGGAATCTACGAGCAGTACTTC
D: TRBD1; V: TRBV2; length: 16; size: -; J: TRBJ1-3; CDR3: CASSLGTGGSGNTIYF; DNA: TGTGCCAGCAGTCTAGGGACAGGAGGCAGTGGAAACACCATATATTTT
D: -; V: TRBV7-9; length: 15; size: -; J: TRBJ2-5; CDR3: CASSRIGTGGETQYF; DNA: TGTGCCAGCAGCCGTATTGGGACTGGGGGAGAGACCCAGTACTTC
D: -; V: TRBV6-5; length: 13; size: -; J: TRBJ1-5; CDR3: CASSPPGSQPQHF; DNA: TGTGCCAGCAGTCCCCCAGGGTCTCAGCCCCAGCATTTT
D: -; V: TRBV19; length: 14; size: -; J: TRBJ1-2; CDR3: CASTIRRGNYGYTF; DNA: TGTGCCAGTACGATAAGAAGGGGAAACTATGGCTACACCTTC
D: TRBD1; V: TRBV14; length: 17; size: -; J: TRBJ1-2; CDR3: CASIGSDRGVFNYGYTF; DNA: TGTGCCAGCATAGGTTCGGACAGGGGGGTCTTTAACTATGGCTACACCTTC